This T cell receptor (beta chain) was identified during a study of lymphopenia after photon versus proton radiotherapy. A note on this clone: Its target is not known.

Study results and caveats: Better survival with proton therapy was suggested as possible, not demonstrated. After lymphocyte nadir, photon-treated repertoires showed oligoclonal expansion, especially CD8+ Temra.

TCRdb keeps only in-frame clones here, not all; method: immunoSEQ multiplex PCR. The sample contains about 30,000 clones, 85% to 90% of which appear only once. Material: peripheral blood, obtained from a patient treated with photon-based radiotherapy. The TCR comes from a woman aged 50 to 60 with pancreatic cancer.

The CDR3 loop reads CASSQDLVGGELFF. The CDR3 DNA is TGCGCCAGCAGCCAAGATTTGGTTGGCGGGGAGCTGTTTTTT. The genes are TRBV4-3 and TRBJ2-2, with D uncertain. V was cut by 0 bases and J by 7 bases, with 9 bases left in between. The CDR3 length is 14 residues. Germline CDR1 is LGHNA and CDR2 is YSLEER.